The next 31 T cell receptor beta chains were all read from a single sample in a study of OX40 agonist ivuxolimab in advanced cancers. The assay was immunoSEQ multiplex PCR, and TCRdb's table has in-frame clones only and misses some. The repertoire has some 98,000 clones, roughly 93% of them found once; the top ten carry 0.25% to 0.3%. Material: CD4+ or CD8+ T cells sorted from blood, obtained in a trial of the OX40 agonist ivuxolimab. The receptors come from an adult with an advanced solid tumor such as melanoma, head and neck, liver or kidney cancer.

V usage is TRBV6-4 and J usage is TRBJ2-7; 8 nucleotides align to TRBD2. Germline V gene lookup returns CDR1 MRHNA and CDR2 SNTAGT. Trimming cost V 6 bases and J 3 bases; bases outside gene matches: 7. The CDR3 spans 14 residues. The CDR3 DNA follows: TGTGCCAGCAGGGGGGGACTAGTTGACTACGAGCAGTACTTC. It encodes CASRGGLVDYEQYF.

The V call is TRBV4-3, the J call TRBJ1-5, with 7 bases that match TRBD1. J gave up 5 bases and V 2 bases, and 3 bases lay outside the gene matches. This CDR3 contains 14 residues. Germline V lookup: CDR1 LGHNA, CDR2 YSLEER. The CDR3 bases are TGCGCCAGCAGCCAATTTACAGGGGATCAGCCCCAGCATTTT. This translates into CASSQFTGDQPQHF.

The chain carries TRBV30 and TRBJ2-1; 9 bases fit TRBD2. CDR3 size: 15 residues. Germline CDR1 reads GTSNPN; CDR2 reads SVGIG (reference sequence). V trimming: 0 bases; J trimming: 2 bases; junction bases outside the gene matches: 2. The CDR3 is CAWSVAGGPYNEQFF. In DNA, the CDR3 is TGTGCCTGGAGTGTTGCGGGAGGGCCCTACAATGAGCAGTTCTTC. Variable domain in full (rest from reference TRBV30 and TRBJ2-1): SQTIHQWPATLVQPVGSPLSLECTVEGTSNPNLYWYRQAAGRGLQLLFYSVGIGQISSEVPQNLSASRPQDRQFILSSKKLLLSDSGFYLCAWSVAGGPYNEQFFGPGTRLTVL.

This clone occurred a few times. The genes are TRBV25-1 and TRBJ2-1; D gene uncertain. The CDR3 has 17 residues. The V gene lost 2 bases and the J gene lost 0 bases, with 14 bases spanning the gap. Germline V CDR1 and CDR2: MGHDK, SYGVNS. Here the CDR3 reads CASSEGLLQSSYNEQFF. In nucleotides, the CDR3 is TGTGCCAGCAGTGAAGGATTACTTCAAAGCTCCTACAATGAGCAGTTCTTC.

The chain employs TRBV15 and TRBJ2-1; the match to TRBD2 covers 13 bases. In germline, CDR1 is LNHNV, CDR2 YYDKDF (reference sequence). The CDR3 has 16 residues. The V gene end was trimmed by 5 bases and the J gene end by 8 bases; junction bases not matched to a gene: 9. The CDR3 spells CATSGRLAGGVDEQFF. For the CDR3, the DNA is TGTGCCACCAGCGGGAGACTAGCGGGGGGTGTGGATGAGCAGTTCTTC. Supplemented by reference TRBV15 and TRBJ2-1, the full variable domain reads DAMVIQNPRYQVTQFGKPVTLSCSQTLNHNVMYWYQQKSSQAPKLLFHYYDKDFNNEADTPDNFQSRRPNTSFCFLDIRSPGLGDTAMYLCATSGRLAGGVDEQFFGPGTRLTVL.

The V call is TRBV28, the J call TRBJ1-5; D may be TRBD1 (6 bases). The CDR3 length is 15 residues. The ends were cut back, 3 bases at V and 1 base at J, with 10 bases in the middle. Germline lookup yields CDR1 MDHEN and CDR2 SYDVKM. CDR3 DNA sequence: TGTGCCAGCAGTTTGCAGCAGGGGAGCAATCAGCCCCAGCATTTT. Translated, it gives CASSLQQGSNQPQHF. Supplemented by reference TRBV28 and TRBJ1-5, the full variable domain reads DVKVTQSSRYLVKRTGEKVFLECVQDMDHENMFWYRQDPGLGLRLIYFSYDVKMKEKGDIPEGYSVSREKKERFSLILESASTNQTSMYLCASSLQQGSNQPQHFGDGTRLSIL.

This clone was seen only a few times. The chain carries TRBV5-6 and TRBJ2-5, with no clear D. The CDR3 length is 11 residues. Trimming cost V 4 bases and J 2 bases, with 3 bases left between them. Germline V lookup: CDR1 SGHDT, CDR2 YYEEEE. The CDR3, as DNA: TGTGCCAGCAGCCAGCAAGAGACCCAGTACTTC. Its translation: CASSQQETQYF.

The chain is built from TRBV12-5 and TRBJ1-2; D gene ambiguous. Germline lookup yields CDR1 LGHNT and CDR2 FRNRAP. This CDR3 comprises 14 residues. V was clipped by 2 bases and J by 0 bases, with 7 bases between them. The CDR3 region has the DNA TGTGCTAGTGGTTTGCGACCCTCTAACTATGGCTACACCTTC. Translated, it gives CASGLRPSNYGYTF.

This chain links TRBV2 with TRBJ1-3; D is undetermined. Germline V lookup: CDR1 SNHLY, CDR2 FYNNEI. Trimming took off 7 bases at V and 1 base at J, with 8 bases between the two ends. The CDR3 is made up of 13 amino acids. The CDR3 reads CASTRGSGNTIYF. DNA for the CDR3: TGTGCCAGCACCCGGGGTTCTGGAAACACCATATATTTT.

V and J are TRBV6-7 and TRBJ1-6, with TRBD1 matching over 8 bases. TRBV6-7 is designated an ORF whose function remains uncertain. This CDR3 spans 16 amino acids. Trimming took 4 bases from V and 5 from J; bases not matched to a gene: 7. CDR3 in amino acids: CASSFPGTGNNSPLHF. Written as DNA, the CDR3 is TGTGCCAGCAGTTTCCCCGGGACAGGTAATAATTCACCCCTCCACTTT.

With regard to this clone: This sample includes further DNA sequences coding for the same CDR3. The chain links TRBV29-1 to TRBJ2-1; no definite D call. This CDR3 has 11 amino acids. In germline, CDR1 is SQVTM, CDR2 ANQGSEA. V lost 5 bases and J lost 0, with 2 bases in between. The CDR3 here is CSVSSYNEQFF. The CDR3 DNA is TGCAGCGTTTCCTCCTACAATGAGCAGTTCTTC.

V usage is TRBV4-3 and J usage is TRBJ2-7; D unresolved. The germline V and J ends were trimmed by 0 bases and 1 base, with 7 bases remaining between them. The CDR3 is 14 residues long. Germline CDR1 is LGHNA and CDR2 is YSLEER. The DNA for the CDR3 is TGCGCCAGCAGCCAAGAAGTAACTTCCTACGAGCAGTACTTC. Protein: CASSQEVTSYEQYF.

The genes are TRBV7-8 and TRBJ2-3; D remains ambiguous. The V gene's germline CDR1 is SGHVS and CDR2 FQNEAQ. V was clipped by 2 bases and J by 9 bases, with 6 bases between them. The CDR3 runs to 11 residues. CDR3 DNA sequence: TGTGCCAGCAGCTTAAGGCGGACGCAGTATTTT. The encoded protein is CASSLRRTQYF. Together with reference TRBV7-8 and TRBJ2-3, the CDR3 gives the full variable domain: GAGVSQSPRYKVAKRGQDVALRCDPISGHVSLFWYQQALGQGPEFLTYFQNEAQLDKSGLPSDRFFAERPEGSVSTLKIQRTQQEDSAVYLCASSLRRTQYFGPGTRLTVL.

This clone was seen a single time. This CDR3 is also generated by other DNA sequences in the sample. The rearrangement joins TRBV28 to TRBJ1-5; no reliable D call. Trimming left V 2 bases short and J 4 bases short, with 3 bases between. CDR1 and CDR2 (germline): MDHEN, SYDVKM. The CDR3 runs 12 residues. CDR3 sequence (DNA): TGTGCCAGCAGTTTACGGAATCAGCCCCAGCATTTT. This sequence encodes CASSLRNQPQHF.

The chain joins TRBV28 to TRBJ1-2, with TRBD1 matching 7 bases. After removal of 6 bases from V and 3 bases from J, the junction contained 10 bases not matched to a gene. Germline CDR1 and CDR2: MDHEN and SYDVKM. This CDR3 region has 15 residues. CDR3 residues: CASSRGQVIDYGYTF. CDR3 nucleotide sequence: TGTGCCAGCAGCCGTGGACAGGTGATTGACTATGGCTACACCTTC.

This rearrangement joins TRBV28 to TRBJ1-1, with TRBD1 as a possible D gene (6 bases). The CDR3 is made up of 15 amino acids. The germline gives CDR1 MDHEN, CDR2 SYDVKM. V lost 5 bases to trimming and J lost 2 bases, with 15 bases between them. This CDR3 reads CASSLGGAINTEAFF. CDR3 bases: TGTGCCAGCAGTCTAGGGGGGGCAATAAACACTGAAGCTTTCTTT.

The CDR3 loop reads CATLEGRGTGELFF. In nucleotides, the CDR3 is TGTGCCACCCTAGAGGGACGGGGCACCGGGGAGCTGTTTTTT. This chain uses TRBV19 with TRBJ2-2; D is tentatively TRBD1 or TRBD2 (5 bases each). The CDR3 has 14 residues. Trimming took off 10 bases at V and 4 bases at J, with 16 bases between the two ends. Germline CDR1 reads LNHDA; CDR2 reads SQIVND (reference sequence).

The rearrangement joins TRBV18 to TRBJ1-6; tentative D call: TRBD1 (5 bases). The CDR3 has 17 amino acids. In germline, CDR1 is KGHSH, CDR2 LQKENI. Trimming removed 2 bases from V and 5 bases from J, with 16 bases in between. The CDR3 nucleotides read TGTGCCAGCTCACCATTATCGAGACAGACGAATAATTCACCCCTCCACTTT. It is translated as CASSPLSRQTNNSPLHF.

V usage is TRBV4-3 and J usage is TRBJ1-6; TRBD1 matches at 8 bases. Germline trimming cut 1 base from V and 10 bases from J; bases unmatched to any gene: 6. The CDR3 extends over 15 amino acids. Germline V gives CDR1 LGHNA, CDR2 YSLEER. CDR3 DNA: TGCGCCAGCAGCCAAGTCGACAGGGGATCCTCACCCCTCCACTTT. Amino acids: CASSQVDRGSSPLHF.

The DNA for the CDR3 is TGTGCCACCAGCACCCTCCCCTCCTCGGGGAACACCGGGGAGCTGTTTTTT. Protein sequence: CATSTLPSSGNTGELFF. V gene TRBV15 combines with J gene TRBJ2-2, with D hard to call. The CDR3 covers 17 residues. The germline V gene encodes CDR1 LNHNV and CDR2 YYDKDF (reference sequence). With 4 bases removed from V and 1 base from J, the gap between germline ends came to 16 bases.

This CDR3 reads CASSVWGRQGGELFF. The CDR3 DNA reads as TGTGCCAGCAGTGTTTGGGGGAGGCAGGGCGGGGAGCTGTTTTTT. The rearrangement links TRBV2 to TRBJ2-2; D might be TRBD2 (6 bases). The CDR3 covers 15 residues. V dropped 4 bases and J dropped 7 bases, with 16 bases sitting between them. Germline CDR1 SNHLY, CDR2 FYNNEI. Full variable domain (remainder filled in from reference TRBV2 and TRBJ2-2): EPEVTQTPSHQVTQMGQEVILRCVPISNHLYFYWYRQILGQKVEFLVSFYNNEISEKSEIFDDQFSVERPDGSNFTLKIRSTKLEDSAMYFCASSVWGRQGGELFFGEGSRLTVL.

V and J are TRBV6-5 and TRBJ2-3, with D tentatively TRBD2 (5 bases). Trimming left V 2 bases short and J 4 bases short, with 10 bases between. Germline V lookup: CDR1 MNHEY, CDR2 SVGAGI. There are 14 residues in the CDR3. The CDR3 loop reads CASSYRGSADTQYF. DNA for the CDR3: TGTGCCAGCAGTTACAGAGGGAGCGCAGATACGCAGTATTTT.

The chain carries TRBV28 and TRBJ2-5, with 9 bases matching TRBD2. The germline CDR1 and CDR2 sequences are MDHEN and SYDVKM. The CDR3 sequence is 15 residues long. V shed 8 bases, J shed 5 bases, and the junction held 12 bases outside the gene matches. CDR3 amino acids: CASAPGGGARETQYF. CDR3 nucleotide sequence: TGTGCCAGCGCCCCGGGCGGGGGGGCCAGGGAGACCCAGTACTTC.

This chain links TRBV19 with TRBJ1-5; weak D call: TRBD1 (5 bases). This CDR3 contains 14 residues. Germline CDR1 is LNHDA and CDR2 is SQIVND (reference sequence). Trimming removed 3 bases at V and 7 bases at J, with 13 bases between. The CDR3 spells CASSIVQGWQPQHF. Here the CDR3 DNA reads TGTGCCAGTAGTATTGTCCAGGGATGGCAGCCCCAGCATTTT.

The chain is built from TRBV11-3 and TRBJ2-2; D call uncertain. With 5 bases removed from V and 6 bases from J, the gap between germline ends came to 4 bases. Germline CDR1 SGHNT, CDR2 YENEEA. CDR3 length: 11 amino acids. CDR3 DNA sequence: TGTGCCAGCAGCGAAGCCGGGGAGCTGTTTTTT. This sequence encodes CASSEAGELFF.

This chain joins TRBV6-5 and TRBJ1-5; D uncertain. In germline, CDR1 is MNHEY, CDR2 SVGAGI. The CDR3 runs to 11 residues. The V and J ends lost 6 bases and 4 bases respectively, with 4 bases between them. The CDR3 nucleotides are TGTGCCAGCAGCCCGAATCAGCCCCAGCATTTT. Protein: CASSPNQPQHF.

The gene calls are TRBV6-5 and TRBJ1-1; D not certain. The germline V and J ends were trimmed by 1 base and 6 bases, with 9 bases remaining between them. Germline-derived CDR1 and CDR2 are MNHEY and SVGAGI. This CDR3 spans 13 amino acids. CDR3: CASSYWSGPEAFF. The CDR3 nucleotides are TGTGCCAGCAGTTACTGGTCGGGCCCTGAAGCTTTCTTT.

V gene TRBV7-9 combines with J gene TRBJ2-1; D gene uncertain. V dropped 2 bases and J dropped 0 bases, with 14 bases sitting between them. Germline V gene sequence: CDR1 SEHNR, CDR2 FQNEAQ (reference sequence). The CDR3 has 17 residues. In DNA form, the CDR3 reads TGTGCCAGCAGCTTATATTTCTTTGGGATCTCCTACAATGAGCAGTTCTTC. Translation gives CASSLYFFGISYNEQFF.

This clone was counted a single time. The chain carries TRBV28 and TRBJ2-1, with 8 nucleotides matching TRBD2. The CDR3 runs to 12 residues. Unmatched junction bases numbered 2, after V lost 7 bases and J lost 6 bases. CDR1 and CDR2 from the germline V gene are MDHEN and SYDVKM. The CDR3 DNA follows: TGTGCCAGCACGGGGGGGGGCAATGAGCAGTTCTTC. This sequence encodes CASTGGGNEQFF.

This chain links TRBV27 with TRBJ2-3; 7 nucleotides line up with TRBD2. The CDR3 spans 14 residues. V lost 7 bases, J lost 6 bases, and 10 bases stayed unmatched. Germline V gene data show CDR1 as MNHEY and CDR2 as SMNVEV (reference sequence). For the CDR3, the DNA is TGTGCCAGCAAATGGGGGAGGGCGGGCGATACGCAGTATTTT. Translating it yields CASKWGRAGDTQYF.

The rearrangement joins TRBV15 to TRBJ1-6, with D perhaps TRBD1 (6 bases). Germline V gene data show CDR1 as LNHNV and CDR2 as YYDKDF (reference sequence). V lost 11 bases to trimming and J lost 3 bases, with 14 bases between them. The CDR3 runs to 14 residues. The CDR3 sequence is CAAGGQNYNSPLHF. The DNA of the CDR3 is TGTGCCGCCGGAGGACAGAACTATAATTCACCCCTCCACTTT. Based on the CDR3 plus reference TRBV15 and TRBJ1-6, the full variable domain is DAMVIQNPRYQVTQFGKPVTLSCSQTLNHNVMYWYQQKSSQAPKLLFHYYDKDFNNEADTPDNFQSRRPNTSFCFLDIRSPGLGDTAMYLCAAGGQNYNSPLHFGNGTRLTVT.